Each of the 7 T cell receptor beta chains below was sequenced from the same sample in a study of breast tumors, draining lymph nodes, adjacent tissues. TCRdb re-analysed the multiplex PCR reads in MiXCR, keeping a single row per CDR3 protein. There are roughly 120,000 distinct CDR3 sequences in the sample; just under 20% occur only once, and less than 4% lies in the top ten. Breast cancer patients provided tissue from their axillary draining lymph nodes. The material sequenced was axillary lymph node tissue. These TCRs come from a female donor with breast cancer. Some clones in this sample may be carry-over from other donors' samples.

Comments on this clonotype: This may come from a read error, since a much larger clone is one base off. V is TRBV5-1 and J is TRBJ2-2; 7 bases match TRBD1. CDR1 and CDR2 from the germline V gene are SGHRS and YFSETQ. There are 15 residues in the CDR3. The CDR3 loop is CVSKMGTVNTGELFF. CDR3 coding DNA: TGCGTCAGCAAAATGGGGACAGTCAACACCGGGGAGCTGTTTTTT.

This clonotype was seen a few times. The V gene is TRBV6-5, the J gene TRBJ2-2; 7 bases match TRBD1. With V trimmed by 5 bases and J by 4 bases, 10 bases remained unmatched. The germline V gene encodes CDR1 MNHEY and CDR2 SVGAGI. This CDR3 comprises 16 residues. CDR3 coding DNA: TGTGCCAGCAGTGAGACAGGGATAAGACCCACCGGGGAGCTGTTTTTT. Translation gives CASSETGIRPTGELFF.

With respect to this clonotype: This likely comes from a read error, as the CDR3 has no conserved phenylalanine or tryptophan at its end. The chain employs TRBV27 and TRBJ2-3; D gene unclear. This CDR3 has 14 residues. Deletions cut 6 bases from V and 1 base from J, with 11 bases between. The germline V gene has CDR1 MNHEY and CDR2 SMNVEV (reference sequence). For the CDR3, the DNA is TGTGCCAGCAGATCCCCTGTGGGCACAGATACGCAGTATTCT. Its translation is CASRSPVGTDTQYS.

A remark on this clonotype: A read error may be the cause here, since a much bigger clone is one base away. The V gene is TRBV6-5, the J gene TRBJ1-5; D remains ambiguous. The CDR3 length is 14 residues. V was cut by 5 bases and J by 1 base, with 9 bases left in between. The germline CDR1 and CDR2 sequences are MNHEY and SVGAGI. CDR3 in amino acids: CASSKADSNQPQHF. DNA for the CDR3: TGTGCCAGCAGTAAAGCGGACAGCAATCAGCCCCAGCATTTT.

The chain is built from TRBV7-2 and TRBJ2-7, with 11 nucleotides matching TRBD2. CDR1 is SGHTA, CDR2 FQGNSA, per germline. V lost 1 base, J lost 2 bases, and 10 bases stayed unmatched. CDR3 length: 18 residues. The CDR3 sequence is CASSLVGTSGARPYEQYF. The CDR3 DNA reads TGTGCCAGCAGCTTAGTGGGGACTAGCGGAGCCCGTCCCTACGAGCAGTACTTC. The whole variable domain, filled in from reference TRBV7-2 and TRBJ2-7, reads GAGVSQSPSNKVTEKGKDVELRCDPISGHTALYWYRQSLGQGLEFLIYFQGNSAPDKSGLPSDRFSAERTGGSVSTLTIQRTQQEDSAVYLCASSLVGTSGARPYEQYFGPGTRLTVT.

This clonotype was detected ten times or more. The CDR3 loop is CASRHGTSYEQYF. The DNA of the CDR3 is TGTGCCAGCAGACACGGGACTAGCTACGAGCAGTACTTC. The rearrangement links TRBV6-5 to TRBJ2-7; 8 bases are a match to TRBD2. CDR1 and CDR2 from the germline V gene are MNHEY and SVGAGI. The CDR3 is made up of 13 amino acids. Trimming at V came to 6 bases and at J to 3 bases, leaving 4 bases not matched to a gene.

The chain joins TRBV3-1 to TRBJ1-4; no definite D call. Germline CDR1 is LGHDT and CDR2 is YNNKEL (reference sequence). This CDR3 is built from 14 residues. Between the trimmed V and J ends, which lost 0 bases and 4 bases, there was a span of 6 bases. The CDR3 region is CASSQDGFNEKLFF. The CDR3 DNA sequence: TGTGCCAGCAGCCAAGACGGATTTAATGAAAAACTGTTTTTT.